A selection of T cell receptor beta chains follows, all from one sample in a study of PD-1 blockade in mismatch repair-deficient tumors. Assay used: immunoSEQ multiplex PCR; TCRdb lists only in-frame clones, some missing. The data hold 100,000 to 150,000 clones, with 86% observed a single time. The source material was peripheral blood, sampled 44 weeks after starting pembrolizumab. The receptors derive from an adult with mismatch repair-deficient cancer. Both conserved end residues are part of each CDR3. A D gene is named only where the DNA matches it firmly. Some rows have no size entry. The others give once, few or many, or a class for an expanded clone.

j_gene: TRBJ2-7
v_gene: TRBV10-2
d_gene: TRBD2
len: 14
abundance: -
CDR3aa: CASSEAGGPPEQYF
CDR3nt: TGCGCCAGCAGTGAGGCGGGAGGGCCTCCCGAGCAGTACTTC

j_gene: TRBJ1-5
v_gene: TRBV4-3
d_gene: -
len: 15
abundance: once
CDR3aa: CASSQDRTSRQPQHF
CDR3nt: TGCGCCAGCAGCCAAGATCGGACCTCCAGGCAGCCCCAGCATTTT

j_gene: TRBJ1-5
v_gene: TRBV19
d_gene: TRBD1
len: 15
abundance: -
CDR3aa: CASSIDGTGNQPQHF
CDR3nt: TGTGCCAGTAGTATAGACGGGACAGGGAATCAGCCCCAGCATTTT

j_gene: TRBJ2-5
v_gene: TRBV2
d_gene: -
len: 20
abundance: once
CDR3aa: CASSTREAGQGSAGEETQYF
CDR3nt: TGTGCCAGCAGTACCAGAGAGGCGGGACAGGGATCAGCGGGAGAAGAGACCCAGTACTTC

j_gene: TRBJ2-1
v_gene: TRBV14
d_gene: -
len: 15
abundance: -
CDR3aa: CASSPSSVPYNEQFF
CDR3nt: TGTGCCAGCAGCCCGTCTAGCGTCCCCTACAATGAGCAGTTCTTC

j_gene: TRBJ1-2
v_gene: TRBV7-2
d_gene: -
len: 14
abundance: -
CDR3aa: CASSLAQGPYGYTF
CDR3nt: TGTGCCAGCAGCTTAGCGCAGGGGCCCTATGGCTACACCTTC

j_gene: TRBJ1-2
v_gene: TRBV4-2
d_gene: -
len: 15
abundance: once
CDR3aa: CASSQDLRGGYGYTF
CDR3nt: TGTGCCAGCAGCCAAGATTTAAGGGGTGGATATGGCTACACCTTC

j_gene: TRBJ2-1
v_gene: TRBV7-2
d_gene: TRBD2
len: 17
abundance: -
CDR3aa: CASSPYPGTRSSNEQFF
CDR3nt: TGTGCCAGCAGCCCCTACCCCGGGACTAGAAGCTCCAATGAGCAGTTCTTC

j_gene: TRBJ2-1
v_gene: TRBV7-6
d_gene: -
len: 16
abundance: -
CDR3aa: CASSSILQRPYNEQFF
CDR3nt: TGTGCCAGCAGCTCCATTTTACAGCGACCCTACAATGAGCAGTTCTTC

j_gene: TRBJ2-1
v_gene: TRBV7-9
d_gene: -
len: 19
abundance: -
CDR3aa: CASSPARFSAPRSYNEQFF
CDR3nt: TGTGCCAGCAGCCCAGCGAGGTTCTCGGCGCCACGATCCTACAATGAGCAGTTCTTC

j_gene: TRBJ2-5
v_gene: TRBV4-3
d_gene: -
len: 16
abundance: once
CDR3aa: CASSQKGLLHGETQYF
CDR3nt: TGCGCCAGCAGCCAGAAAGGACTACTCCACGGGGAGACCCAGTACTTC

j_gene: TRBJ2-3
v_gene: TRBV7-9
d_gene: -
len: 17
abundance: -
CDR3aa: CASSLSAMEAVADTQYF
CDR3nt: TGTGCCAGCAGCTTATCAGCCATGGAGGCTGTCGCAGATACGCAGTATTTT

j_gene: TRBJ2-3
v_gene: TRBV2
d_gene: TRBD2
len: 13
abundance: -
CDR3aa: CAGSGIVADTQYF
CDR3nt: TGTGCCGGCAGCGGGATCGTCGCAGATACGCAGTATTTT

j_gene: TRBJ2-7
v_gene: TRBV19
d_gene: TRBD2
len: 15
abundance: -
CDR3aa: CASSIGAGGAYEQYF
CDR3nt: TGTGCCAGTAGTATAGGGGCGGGAGGCGCCTACGAGCAGTACTTC

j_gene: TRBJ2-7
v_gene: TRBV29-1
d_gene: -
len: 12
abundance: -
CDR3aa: CSVEGGAYEQYF
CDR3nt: TGCAGCGTTGAGGGAGGTGCTTACGAGCAGTACTTC

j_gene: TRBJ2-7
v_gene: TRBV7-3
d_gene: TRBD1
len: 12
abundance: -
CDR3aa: CASGQQGNEQYF
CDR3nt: TGTGCCAGCGGTCAACAGGGGAACGAGCAGTACTTC

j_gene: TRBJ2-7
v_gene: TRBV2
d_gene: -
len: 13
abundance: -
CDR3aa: CASSPVGPYEQYF
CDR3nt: TGTGCCAGCAGTCCAGTGGGGCCCTACGAGCAGTACTTC

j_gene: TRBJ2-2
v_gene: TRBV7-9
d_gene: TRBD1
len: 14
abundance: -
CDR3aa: CASSQQGNAGELFF
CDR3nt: TGTGCCAGCAGCCAACAGGGGAACGCCGGGGAGCTGTTTTTT

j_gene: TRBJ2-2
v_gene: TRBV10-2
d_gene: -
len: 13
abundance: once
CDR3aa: CASSDWGVGELFF
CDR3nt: TGCGCCAGCAGTGATTGGGGTGTCGGGGAGCTGTTTTTT

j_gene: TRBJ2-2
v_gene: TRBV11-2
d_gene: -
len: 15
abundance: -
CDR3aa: CASSLDPTGTGELFF
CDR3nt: TGTGCCAGCAGCTTAGATCCCACGGGCACCGGGGAGCTGTTTTTT

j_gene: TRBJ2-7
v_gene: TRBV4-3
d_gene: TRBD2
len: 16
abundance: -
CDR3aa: CASSQDFAGLTYEQYF
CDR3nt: TGCGCCAGCAGCCAAGATTTCGCGGGACTAACATACGAGCAGTACTTC

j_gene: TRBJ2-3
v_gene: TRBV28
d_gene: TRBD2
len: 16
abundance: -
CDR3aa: CASSPVAGSVQIQPYF
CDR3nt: TGTGCCAGCAGTCCAGTAGCGGGATCGGTACAGATACAGCCGTATTTT

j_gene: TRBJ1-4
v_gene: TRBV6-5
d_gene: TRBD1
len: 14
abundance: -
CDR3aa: CASSNRGHVEKLFF
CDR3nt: TGTGCCAGCTCCAATAGGGGGCACGTTGAAAAACTGTTTTTT

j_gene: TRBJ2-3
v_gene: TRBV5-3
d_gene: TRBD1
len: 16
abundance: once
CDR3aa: CARSSFWDSPTDTQYF
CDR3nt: TGTGCCAGAAGCTCCTTCTGGGACAGTCCCACAGATACGCAGTATTTT

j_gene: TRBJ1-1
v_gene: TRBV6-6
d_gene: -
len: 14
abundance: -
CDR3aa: CASKPRTLNTEAFF
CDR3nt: TGTGCCAGCAAGCCACGGACCTTGAACACTGAAGCTTTCTTT

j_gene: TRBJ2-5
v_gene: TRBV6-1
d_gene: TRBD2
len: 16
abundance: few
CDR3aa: CASSVMAGGDQETQYF
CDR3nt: TGTGCCAGCAGTGTGATGGCGGGAGGAGACCAAGAGACCCAGTACTTC

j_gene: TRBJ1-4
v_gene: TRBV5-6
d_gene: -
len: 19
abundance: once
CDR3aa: CASSLRVGQGISTNEKLFF
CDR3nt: TGTGCCAGCAGCTTGAGGGTAGGGCAGGGAATTTCAACTAATGAAAAACTGTTTTTT

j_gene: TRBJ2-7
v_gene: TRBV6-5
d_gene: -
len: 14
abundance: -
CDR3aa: CASSFRRASDEQYF
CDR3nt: TGTGCCAGCAGTTTCCGGCGGGCCTCCGACGAGCAGTACTTC

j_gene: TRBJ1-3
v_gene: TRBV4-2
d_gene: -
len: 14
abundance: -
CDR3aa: CASSQGRSGNTIYF
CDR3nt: TGTGCCAGCAGCCAAGGGAGGTCTGGAAACACCATATATTTT

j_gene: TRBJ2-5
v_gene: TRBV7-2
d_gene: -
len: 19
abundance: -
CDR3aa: CASSPSGEGGEAYIETQYF
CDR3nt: TGTGCCAGCAGCCCTTCCGGAGAGGGTGGGGAGGCCTACATAGAGACCCAGTACTTC

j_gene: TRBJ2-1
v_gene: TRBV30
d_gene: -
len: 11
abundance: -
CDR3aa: CAWELDNEQFF
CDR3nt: TGTGCCTGGGAACTTGACAATGAGCAGTTCTTC

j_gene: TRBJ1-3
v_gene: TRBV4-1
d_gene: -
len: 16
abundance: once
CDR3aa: CASSQASQYSGNTIYF
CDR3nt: TGCGCCAGCAGCCAAGCGAGCCAATACTCTGGAAACACCATATATTTT

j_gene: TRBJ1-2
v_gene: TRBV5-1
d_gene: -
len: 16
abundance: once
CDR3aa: CASSLVFRRYNYGYTF
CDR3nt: TGCGCCAGCAGCTTGGTTTTTCGGCGGTACAACTATGGCTACACCTTC

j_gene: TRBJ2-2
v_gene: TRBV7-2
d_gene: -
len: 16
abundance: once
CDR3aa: CASSSGWTGYTGELFF
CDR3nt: TGTGCCAGCAGCTCCGGATGGACTGGGTACACCGGGGAGCTGTTTTTT

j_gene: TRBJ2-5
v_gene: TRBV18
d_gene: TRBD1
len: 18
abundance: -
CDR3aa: CASSPVFYRTGPKETQYF
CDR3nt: TGTGCCAGCTCTCCCGTTTTCTACAGGACAGGGCCGAAAGAGACCCAGTACTTC

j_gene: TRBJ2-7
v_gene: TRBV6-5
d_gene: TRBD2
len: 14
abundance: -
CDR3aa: CASSRSSGNHEQYF
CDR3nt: TGTGCCAGCAGCCGTAGTAGCGGGAACCACGAGCAGTACTTC

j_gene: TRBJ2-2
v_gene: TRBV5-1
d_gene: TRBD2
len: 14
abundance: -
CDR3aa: CASQAGGDTGELFF
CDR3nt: TGCGCCAGCCAAGCGGGGGGTGATACCGGGGAGCTGTTTTTT

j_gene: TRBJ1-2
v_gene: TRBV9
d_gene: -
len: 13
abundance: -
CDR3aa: CASSVEDNYGYTF
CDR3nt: TGTGCCAGCAGCGTAGAAGATAACTATGGCTACACCTTC

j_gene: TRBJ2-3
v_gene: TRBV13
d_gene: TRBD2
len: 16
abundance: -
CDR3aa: CASSLGLAGSTDTQYF
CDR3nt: TGTGCCAGCAGCTTAGGTCTAGCGGGGAGCACAGATACGCAGTATTTT

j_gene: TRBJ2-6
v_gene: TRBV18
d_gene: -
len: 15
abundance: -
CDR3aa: CASSSQNSGANVLTF
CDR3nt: TGTGCCAGCTCATCACAGAACTCTGGGGCCAACGTCCTGACTTTC

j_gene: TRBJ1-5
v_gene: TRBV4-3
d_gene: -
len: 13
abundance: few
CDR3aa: CASSQASDQPQHF
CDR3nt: TGCGCCAGCAGCCAAGCGTCGGATCAGCCCCAGCATTTT

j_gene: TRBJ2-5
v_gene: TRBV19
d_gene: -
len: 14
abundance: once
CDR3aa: CASSIHAGQETRYF
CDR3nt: TGTGCCAGTAGTATTCACGCGGGGCAAGAGACCCGGTACTTC

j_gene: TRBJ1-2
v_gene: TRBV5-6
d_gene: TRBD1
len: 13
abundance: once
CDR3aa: CASSLGQGGGYTF
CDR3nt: TGTGCCAGCAGCTTAGGACAGGGTGGCGGCTACACCTTC

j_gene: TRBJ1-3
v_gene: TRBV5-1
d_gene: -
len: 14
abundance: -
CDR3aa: CASSLVGRGNTIYF
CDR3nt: TGCGCCAGCAGCTTGGTGGGGAGAGGAAACACCATATATTTT

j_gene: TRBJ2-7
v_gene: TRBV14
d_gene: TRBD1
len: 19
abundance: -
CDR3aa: CASSQVMAGRGHQVYEQYF
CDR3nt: TGTGCCAGCAGCCAAGTCATGGCTGGCAGGGGGCATCAGGTCTACGAGCAGTACTTC

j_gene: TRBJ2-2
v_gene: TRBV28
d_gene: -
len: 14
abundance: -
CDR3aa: CASSLWGDTGELFF
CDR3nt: TGTGCCAGCAGTTTATGGGGGGACACCGGGGAGCTGTTTTTT

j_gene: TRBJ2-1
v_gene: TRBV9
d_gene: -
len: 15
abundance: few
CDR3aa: CASSVELFSYNEQFF
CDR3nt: TGTGCCAGCAGCGTAGAACTTTTCTCCTACAATGAGCAGTTCTTC

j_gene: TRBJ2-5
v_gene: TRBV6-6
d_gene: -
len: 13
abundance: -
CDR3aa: CASSWRGGETQYF
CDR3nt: TGTGCCAGCAGTTGGCGGGGTGGGGAGACCCAGTACTTC

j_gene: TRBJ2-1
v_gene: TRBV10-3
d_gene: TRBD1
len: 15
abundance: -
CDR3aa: CAASPGQGSYNEQFF
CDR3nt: TGTGCCGCAAGTCCGGGACAGGGGTCCTACAATGAGCAGTTCTTC

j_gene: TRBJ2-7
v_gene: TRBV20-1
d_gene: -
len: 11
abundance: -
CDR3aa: CSAGTDYEQYF
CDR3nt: TGCAGTGCCGGGACGGACTACGAGCAGTACTTC

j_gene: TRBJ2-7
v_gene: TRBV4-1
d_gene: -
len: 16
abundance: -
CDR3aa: CASSQVSRDKSYEQYF
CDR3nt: TGCGCCAGCAGCCAAGTATCCCGGGACAAATCCTACGAGCAGTACTTC

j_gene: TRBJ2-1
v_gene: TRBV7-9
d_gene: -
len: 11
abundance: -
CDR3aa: CASSITNEQFF
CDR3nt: TGTGCCAGCAGCATAACGAATGAGCAGTTCTTC

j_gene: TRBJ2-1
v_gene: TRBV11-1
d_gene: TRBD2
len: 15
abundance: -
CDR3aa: CASSPLAGLYNEQFF
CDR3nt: TGTGCCAGCAGCCCCCTAGCGGGACTCTACAATGAGCAGTTCTTC

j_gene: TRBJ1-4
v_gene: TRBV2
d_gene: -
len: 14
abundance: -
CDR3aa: CASSRGVTGEKLFF
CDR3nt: TGTGCCAGCAGTCGAGGGGTTACCGGGGAAAAACTGTTTTTT